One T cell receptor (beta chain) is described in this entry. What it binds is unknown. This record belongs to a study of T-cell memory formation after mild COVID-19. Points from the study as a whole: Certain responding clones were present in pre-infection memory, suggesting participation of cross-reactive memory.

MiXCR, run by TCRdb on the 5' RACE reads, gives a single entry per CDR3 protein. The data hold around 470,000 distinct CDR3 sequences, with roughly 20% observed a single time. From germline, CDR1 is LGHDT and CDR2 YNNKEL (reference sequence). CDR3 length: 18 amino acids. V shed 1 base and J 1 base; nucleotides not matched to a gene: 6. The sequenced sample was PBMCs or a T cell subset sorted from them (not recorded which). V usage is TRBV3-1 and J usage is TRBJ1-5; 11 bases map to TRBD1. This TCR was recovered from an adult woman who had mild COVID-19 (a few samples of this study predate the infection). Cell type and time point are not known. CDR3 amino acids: CASSQAGTGGGSNQPQHF. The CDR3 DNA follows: TGTGCCAGCAGCCAAGCGGGGACAGGGGGAGGAAGCAATCAGCCCCAGCATTTT.